A selection of T cell receptor beta chains follows, all from one sample in a study of T-cell reconstitution after alpha-beta-depleted transplantation in children. TCRdb recomputed calls from the PCR reads with MiXCR, one row per CDR3 protein. The sample consists of approximately 240,000 distinct CDR3 sequences, 8.5% to 10% of them appearing once. Material: PBMCs from the stem cell graft donor, obtained from the stem cell graft. Every receptor here comes from a human donor who donated a stem cell graft to a child with acute lymphoblastic leukemia. The conserved cysteine and the conserved F or W are not part of the CDR3 here.

V: TRBV5-1
J: TRBJ2-3
CDR3: ASSAGTSVLDTQY

V: TRBV7-6
J: TRBJ2-3
CDR3: ASTLGGGGAHVGTDTQY

V: TRBV19
J: TRBJ2-6
CDR3: ASSIGSGANVLT

V: TRBV27
J: TRBJ2-7
CDR3: ASSFSSGYQTYYEQY

V: TRBV5-1
J: TRBJ1-2
CDR3: ASSSRPGQGIVTGGYT

V: TRBV5-1
J: TRBJ2-7
CDR3: ASSLVGQSSYEQY

V: TRBV6-2/TRBV6-3
J: TRBJ2-3
CDR3: ASSSAGETDTQY

V: TRBV12-3/TRBV12-4
J: TRBJ2-1
CDR3: ASSTNREGEQF

V: TRBV20-1
J: TRBJ1-6
CDR3: SAGGGSSPLH

V: TRBV20-1
J: TRBJ2-4
CDR3: SARTGVAKNIQY

V: TRBV5-1
J: TRBJ2-2
CDR3: ASSPRTGGRPNTGELF

V: TRBV4-2
J: TRBJ1-1
CDR3: ASSPAEPRQINTEAF

V: TRBV18
J: TRBJ1-5
CDR3: ASSPPGQQNQPQH

V: TRBV6-5
J: TRBJ1-1
CDR3: VSSYLGPGVNTEAF

V: TRBV18
J: TRBJ2-1
CDR3: ASSPSGTDPLIL

V: TRBV29-1
J: TRBJ2-3
CDR3: SVAGTGADTQY

V: TRBV5-6
J: TRBJ2-5
CDR3: ASSLDRDSTLSETQY

V: TRBV12-3/TRBV12-4
J: TRBJ1-1
CDR3: ASSPQKEEVLNTEAF

V: TRBV10-1
J: TRBJ2-5
CDR3: ASSPRPGGETQY

V: TRBV6-1
J: TRBJ2-3
CDR3: ASNPPGGADTQY

V: TRBV5-6
J: TRBJ1-2
CDR3: ASSLTGITNYGYT

V: TRBV2
J: TRBJ2-5
CDR3: ASTANGIANQETQY

V: TRBV29-1
J: TRBJ1-1
CDR3: SVGQGAGAF

V: TRBV7-2
J: TRBJ1-2
CDR3: ASSFSAANYGYT

V: TRBV27
J: TRBJ1-2
CDR3: ASSFEAGLSYGYT

V: TRBV6-5
J: TRBJ1-1
CDR3: ASSIQGPGTEAF

V: TRBV5-1
J: TRBJ2-3
CDR3: ASSRRGLAGFTDTQY

V: TRBV2
J: TRBJ2-1
CDR3: ASRFIAGTGEQF

V: TRBV28
J: TRBJ1-2
CDR3: ASYEGTYGYT

V: TRBV5-1
J: TRBJ2-3
CDR3: ASSTRQLSGDTQY

V: TRBV19
J: TRBJ2-2
CDR3: ASSMGHGIGTGELF

V: TRBV29-1
J: TRBJ1-1
CDR3: SVDTNTEAF

V: TRBV5-1
J: TRBJ2-5
CDR3: ASSTLGQVQETQY

V: TRBV7-9
J: TRBJ1-1
CDR3: ASRQGQPNTEAF

V: TRBV4-3
J: TRBJ2-1
CDR3: ASSQSRGTPYNEQF

V: TRBV6-5
J: TRBJ2-7
CDR3: ASSSAGPGPTYEQY

V: TRBV28
J: TRBJ2-5
CDR3: ASSSPLGAGGVETQY

V: TRBV27
J: TRBJ1-1
CDR3: ASSLSGTGIVAF

V: TRBV11-2
J: TRBJ2-3
CDR3: ASSLDLGTQY

V: TRBV29-1
J: TRBJ2-2
CDR3: SVDWGALGELF

V: TRBV5-1
J: TRBJ1-4
CDR3: ASSLGPQGAGEKLF

V: TRBV15
J: TRBJ2-3
CDR3: ATSTISLRDTQY

V: TRBV20-1
J: TRBJ1-5
CDR3: SAHRPGTRNQPQH

V: TRBV4-3
J: TRBJ2-1
CDR3: ASSQEASGGPLGEF

V: TRBV7-2
J: TRBJ2-7
CDR3: ASSLVSPGTEQY

V: TRBV12-3/TRBV12-4
J: TRBJ2-1
CDR3: ASSTAHEQF

V: TRBV12-3/TRBV12-4
J: TRBJ1-4
CDR3: ASSRTGYNEKLF

V: TRBV7-2
J: TRBJ2-5
CDR3: ASSLNSQETQY

V: TRBV5-1
J: TRBJ1-1
CDR3: ASSLSSTGVLNTEAF

V: TRBV5-6
J: TRBJ1-2
CDR3: ASSPTLGYGYT

V: TRBV7-9
J: TRBJ2-3
CDR3: ASSLPLAGANTDTQY

V: TRBV6-5
J: TRBJ1-4
CDR3: ASSYGTGHTNEKLF

V: TRBV5-1
J: TRBJ2-1
CDR3: ASSLATGYDEQF

V: TRBV30
J: TRBJ1-1
CDR3: AWSVPGLNTEAF

V: TRBV5-4
J: TRBJ1-4
CDR3: ASSLVGVNEKLF